Below are 26 T cell receptor beta chains sequenced from a single sample in a study of blood T cell repertoires in COVID-19 (dated by TCRdb to 2018 to 2020). Libraries were prepared through the immunoSEQ multiplex PCR assay. TCRdb took over this immuneACCESS table, retaining in-frame rearrangements with V and J assigned. Such tables are incomplete; in checked studies, under half of the missing clones stem from an unresolved V gene, and the remainder is unexplained. The sample contains some 300,000 clones, roughly 86% of them found a single time. The ten top clones hold over 8.5% of the sample. Material: PBMCs or T cells enriched from blood (not recorded which). Source of these receptors: a woman in her 30s who had recovered from COVID-19.

This CDR3 reads CASSRKQGVDYGYTF. The DNA for the CDR3 is TGTGCCAGCAGCCGAAAACAGGGGGTTGACTATGGCTACACCTTC. The rearrangement links TRBV7-8 to TRBJ1-2, with 8 positions matching TRBD1. The CDR3 consists of 15 residues. Germline V gene lookup returns CDR1 SGHVS and CDR2 FQNEAQ. The V and J ends lost 5 bases and 3 bases, in that order; junction bases with no gene match: 8.

The rearrangement uses TRBV19 and TRBJ2-5; D remains unclear. This CDR3 spans 15 amino acids. Per the germline V gene, CDR1 is LNHDA and CDR2 is SQIVND (reference sequence). Trimming shortened V by 5 bases and J by 2 bases, and 15 bases separated the two germline ends. The CDR3 region is CASSRTYYDQETQYF. The CDR3, as DNA: TGTGCCAGTAGTCGTACTTATTACGATCAAGAGACCCAGTACTTC.

The rearrangement links TRBV28 to TRBJ2-1, with 9 bases identical to TRBD1. The CDR3 spans 16 residues. Germline loops: CDR1 MDHEN, CDR2 SYDVKM. V dropped 5 bases and J dropped 3; count of bases not matched to a gene: 8. The CDR3, as DNA: TGTGCCAGCAGTGGCCGGACAGGGGCTTTCTACAATGAGCAGTTCTTC. As protein: CASSGRTGAFYNEQFF.

The V and J genes are TRBV7-8 and TRBJ1-1; 8 bases map to TRBD1. This CDR3 is 13 amino acids long. Germline V lookup: CDR1 SGHVS, CDR2 FQNEAQ. The trim removed 5 bases at V and 8 bases at J, leaving 7 bases unmatched. CDR3 residues: CASSQWDRTEAFF. The CDR3 bases are TGTGCCAGCAGCCAGTGGGACAGGACCGAAGCTTTCTTT. The variable domain in full, completed from reference TRBV7-8 and TRBJ1-1, reads GAGVSQSPRYKVAKRGQDVALRCDPISGHVSLFWYQQALGQGPEFLTYFQNEAQLDKSGLPSDRFFAERPEGSVSTLKIQRTQQEDSAVYLCASSQWDRTEAFFGQGTRLTVV.

The V call is TRBV19, the J call TRBJ1-1; no firm D call. The germline CDR1 and CDR2 sequences are LNHDA and SQIVND (reference sequence). The CDR3 loop spans 12 amino acids. V shed 3 bases and J shed 3 bases, with 5 bases lying between them. This CDR3 is CASSIYDTEAFF. In DNA, the CDR3 is TGTGCCAGTAGTATCTACGACACTGAAGCTTTCTTT.

V and J are TRBV21-1 and TRBJ1-2; TRBD1 reflects the table's D call only, with no check against the DNA. TRBV21-1 is a known pseudogene. The CDR3 is 14 amino acids. The CDR3 DNA follows: TGTGCCAAGGACCGGGACAGAGCCAACTATGGCTACACCTTC. Translating gives CAKDRDRANYGYTF.

The gene calls are TRBV12-5 and TRBJ2-2; 8 bases align to TRBD1. This CDR3 is 16 amino acids long. The V segment lost 5 bases and the J segment 7 bases; nucleotides outside the gene matches: 12. Germline CDR1 reads LGHNT; CDR2 reads FRNRAP. The CDR3 nucleotides read TGTGCTAGTGGTCGATACCGGGACAGGAGCCGCGGGGAGCTGTTTTTT. It specifies CASGRYRDRSRGELFF.

The chain employs TRBV15 and TRBJ1-3; no clear D gene. Trimming stripped 1 base from V and 0 bases from J, with 10 bases between. This CDR3 is 16 amino acids long. From germline, CDR1 is LNHNV and CDR2 YYDKDF (reference sequence). In nucleotides, the CDR3 is TGTGCCACCAGCAGAGCCCTGGACTTCTCTGGAAACACCATATATTTT. Translated: CATSRALDFSGNTIYF.

The genes are TRBV30 and TRBJ2-7, with 7 nucleotides matching TRBD2. The V segment lost 1 base and the J segment 4 bases; nucleotides outside the gene matches: 10. The CDR3 runs 15 residues. Germline CDR1 GTSNPN, CDR2 SVGIG (reference sequence). The CDR3 coding sequence is TGTGCCTGGAGTGAGGGAAGGGGCGGGGGATACGAGCAGTACTTC. Its translation: CAWSEGRGGGYEQYF. The full variable domain, rest sourced from reference TRBV30 and TRBJ2-7, is SQTIHQWPATLVQPVGSPLSLECTVEGTSNPNLYWYRQAAGRGLQLLFYSVGIGQISSEVPQNLSASRPQDRQFILSSKKLLLSDSGFYLCAWSEGRGGGYEQYFGPGTRLTVT.

The CDR3 here is CASSPDSSGANVLTF. The CDR3 region has the DNA TGTGCCAGCAGTCCAGACAGCTCTGGGGCCAACGTCCTGACTTTC. The chain joins TRBV28 to TRBJ2-6, with D possibly matching TRBD1 (5 bases). Germline V CDR1 and CDR2: MDHEN, SYDVKM. This CDR3 spans 15 amino acids. V shed 5 bases and J shed 0 bases, with 8 bases lying between them.

This clone is a singleton in its sample. The CDR3 coding sequence is TGTGCCAGCAGCCCCGATTGGGGACAGGGAGAGACCCAGTACTTC. This codes for CASSPDWGQGETQYF. The chain combines TRBV9 with TRBJ2-5, with TRBD1 matching over 9 bases. Germline CDR1 and CDR2: SGDLS and YYNGEE. V lost 4 bases and J lost 4; bases outside the gene matches: 8. CDR3 length: 15 amino acids.

The chain combines TRBV30 with TRBJ2-7, with D tentatively TRBD1 (6 bases). CDR3 size: 12 residues. Trimming removed 2 bases from V and 11 bases from J, with 16 bases in between. CDR1 is GTSNPN, CDR2 SVGIG, per germline (reference sequence). DNA of the CDR3: TGTGCCTGGAGTTTAGGGACACGTGGGGAGTACTTC. As protein: CAWSLGTRGEYF.

The chain uses TRBV6-5 and TRBJ2-7, with TRBD1 identical over 7 bases. V shed 4 bases and J 0 bases; nucleotides not matched to a gene: 6. CDR1 is MNHEY, CDR2 SVGAGI, per germline. This CDR3 region has 15 residues. CDR3 residues: CASSSRQGSSYEQYF. CDR3 coding DNA: TGTGCCAGCAGTTCCAGACAGGGTAGCTCCTACGAGCAGTACTTC.

The chain links TRBV5-4 to TRBJ2-3; possible D gene TRBD2, 5 bases. The ends were cut back, 4 bases at V and 2 bases at J, with 14 bases in the middle. Germline CDR1 SGHNT, CDR2 YYREEE (reference sequence). The length of the CDR3 is 15 residues. CDR3 sequence: CASSHGNLNTDTQYF. CDR3 nucleotide sequence: TGTGCCAGCAGCCACGGGAATCTCAACACAGATACGCAGTATTTT.

The CDR3: CASSVDIEDTIYF. CDR3 coding DNA: TGTGCCAGCAGCGTAGATATAGAGGACACCATATATTTT. This rearrangement joins TRBV9 to TRBJ1-3; D unresolved. Trimming shortened V by 0 bases and J by 8 bases, and 9 bases separated the two germline ends. This CDR3 is 13 amino acids long. CDR1 and CDR2 (germline): SGDLS, YYNGEE.

This chain joins TRBV6-4 and TRBJ2-3; TRBD2 agrees at 9 bases. Germline assignment: CDR1 MRHNA and CDR2 SNTAGT. The CDR3 spans 15 residues. V lost 5 bases, J lost 2 bases, and 5 bases stayed unmatched. The CDR3, as DNA: TGTGCCAGCAGTTACCGACTAGCGGACACAGATACGCAGTATTTT. This gives the protein CASSYRLADTDTQYF.

This clone was detected only once. The rearrangement uses TRBV11-2 and TRBJ1-3; D is ambiguous. The V gene's germline CDR1 is SGHAT and CDR2 FQNNGV. V was pared by 8 bases and J by 2 bases, with 19 bases between. The CDR3 consists of 16 residues. DNA of the CDR3: TGTGCCAGCTACACCGGGGAAGGCTTAACTGGAAACACCATATATTTT. It translates to CASYTGEGLTGNTIYF.

The chain recombines TRBV7-8 with TRBJ2-1; the match to TRBD1 covers 7 bases. The V gene's germline CDR1 is SGHVS and CDR2 FQNEAQ. The CDR3 runs 13 residues. With V trimmed by 5 bases and J by 4 bases, 2 bases remained unmatched. For the CDR3, the DNA is TGTGCCAGCAGCCAGGGGGTTTACAATGAGCAGTTCTTC. Protein sequence: CASSQGVYNEQFF.

This chain uses TRBV7-9 with TRBJ1-3; 9 bases agree with TRBD1. Germline CDR1 and CDR2: SEHNR and FQNEAQ (reference sequence). The V gene end was trimmed by 5 bases and the J gene end by 5 bases; junction bases not matched to a gene: 7. The CDR3 has 15 amino acids. CDR3 sequence: CASSLTGTGRNTIYF. Here the CDR3 DNA reads TGTGCCAGCAGCCTAACCGGGACAGGGAGAAACACCATATATTTT.

The chain is built from TRBV10-3 and TRBJ2-7, with a weak D call TRBD1 (6 bases). The CDR3 is 14 residues long. Per the germline V gene, CDR1 is ENHRY and CDR2 is SYGVKD. Trimming cost V 4 bases and J 4 bases, with 14 bases left between them. The CDR3 nucleotides read TGTGCCATCAGTGCAGGGGTTGAAGAGTACGAGCAGTACTTC. This sequence encodes CAISAGVEEYEQYF.

The J gene is TRBJ2-7, the V gene TRBV14, with TRBD2 matching 14 bases. CDR3 length: 19 amino acids. Losses at the gene ends were 2 bases for V and 3 bases for J; bases not matched to a gene: 12. CDR1 SGHDN and CDR2 FVKESK come from the germline V gene. The CDR3 reads CASSQLGTSGSGSGYEQYF. CDR3 in DNA: TGTGCCAGCAGCCAACTAGGGACTAGCGGGAGTGGGTCTGGCTACGAGCAGTACTTC.

The V and J genes are TRBV7-6 and TRBJ2-7, with TRBD2 identical over 7 bases. CDR1 and CDR2 from the germline V gene are SGHVS and FNYEAQ. This CDR3 spans 16 amino acids. J lost 0 bases, V lost 1 base, and 6 bases had no gene match. CDR3 protein: CASSLEAGFSSYEQYF. In DNA, the CDR3 is TGTGCCAGCAGCTTAGAAGCGGGGTTCTCCTCCTACGAGCAGTACTTC.

This chain links TRBV5-6 with TRBJ1-6, with D perhaps TRBD1 (5 bases). Germline CDR1 reads SGHDT; CDR2 reads YYEEEE. The germline V and J ends were trimmed by 4 bases and 0 bases, with 11 bases remaining between them. The CDR3 is made up of 16 amino acids. The chain's CDR3 is CASSTRQSSYNSPLHF. The CDR3 DNA sequence: TGTGCCAGCAGCACAAGACAGAGCTCCTATAATTCACCCCTCCACTTT.

This clone was picked up a small number of times. The V call is TRBV10-1, the J call TRBJ1-4; D ambiguous. Germline assignment: CDR1 WNHNN and CDR2 SYGVQD (reference sequence). V lost 6 bases, J lost 7 bases, and 27 bases lay in between. CDR3 length: 18 amino acids. The CDR3 reads CASRGLRTWETTGEKLFF. The CDR3 DNA sequence: TGCGCCAGCAGGGGTTTGCGTACGTGGGAGACGACGGGTGAAAAACTGTTTTTT.

The chain is built from TRBV5-6 and TRBJ2-5; D gene uncertain. CDR3 length equals 13 residues. Trimming stripped 2 bases from V and 3 bases from J, with 8 bases between. Germline V gene data show CDR1 as SGHDT and CDR2 as YYEEEE. CDR3 in amino acids: CASSFWHEETQYF. The CDR3 nucleotides read TGTGCCAGCAGCTTTTGGCACGAAGAGACCCAGTACTTC.

In this sample, this clone turned up a few times. The rearrangement joins TRBV20-1 to TRBJ1-2, with 7 nucleotides matching TRBD1. CDR3 length equals 15 residues. Trimming at V came to 3 bases and at J to 1 base, leaving 8 bases not matched to a gene. Germline V gene lookup returns CDR1 DFQATT and CDR2 SNEGSKA (reference sequence). The CDR3 protein is CSASPAGQLNYGYTF. DNA of the CDR3: TGCAGTGCTAGTCCCGCGGGACAGCTTAACTATGGCTACACCTTC.